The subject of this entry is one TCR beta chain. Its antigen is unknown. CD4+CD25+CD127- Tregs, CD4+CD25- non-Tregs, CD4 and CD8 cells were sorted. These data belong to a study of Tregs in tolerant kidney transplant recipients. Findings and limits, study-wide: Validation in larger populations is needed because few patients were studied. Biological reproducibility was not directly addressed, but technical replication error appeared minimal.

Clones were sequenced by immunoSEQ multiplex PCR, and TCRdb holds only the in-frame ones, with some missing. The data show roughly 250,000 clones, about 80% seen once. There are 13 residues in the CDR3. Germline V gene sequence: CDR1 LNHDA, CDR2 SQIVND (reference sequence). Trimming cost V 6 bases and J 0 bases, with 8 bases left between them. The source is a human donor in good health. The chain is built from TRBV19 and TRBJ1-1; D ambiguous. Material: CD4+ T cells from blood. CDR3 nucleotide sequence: TGTGCCAGTAGGAAGGATTTGAACACTGAAGCTTTCTTT. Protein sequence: CASRKDLNTEAFF.